The TCR beta chain described here comes from a study of blood T cell repertoires in COVID-19 (dated by TCRdb to the early 2020s). Regarding the complete study: Samples from collaborators originated in the United States, Italy and Spain and spanned both the acute and convalescent phases of COVID-19. Where HLA class I and class II types were available, the types were taken from metadata supplied by the sample provider, not from assay-based typing. The prospective study material was composed of cDNA or gDNA derived from T cells, B-cell-depleted T cells, or PBMCs. Nearly every sample came with metadata listing a de-identified subject ID, COVID-19 status, age in years and sex. The dataset comprised deeply sampled blood TCRbeta repertoires from subjects exposed to, actively infected with, or recovered from COVID-19. Samples were obtained from the ongoing ImmuneRACE study (first 160 participants) and from over 1,000 subjects provided by 6 global collaborators. The repertoires were made available in a free public database intended to serve as a resource for research on the immune response to SARS-CoV-2.

TCRbeta CDR3 regions were amplified from genomic DNA by means of the immunoSEQ Assay, a bias-controlled multiplex PCR. For the original study's pipeline: Within the assay, amplification of reference gene primers was used to estimate how many nucleated cells each sample contained. To quantify the absolute abundance of each unique TCRbeta CDR3 rearrangement, sequence reads were collapsed and filtered. Productive Simpson clonality was computed per sample as the square root of Simpson's diversity index over productive rearrangements. TCRdb took this table from immuneACCESS and kept in-frame rearrangements with V and J called. Such tables lack part of the clones; where checked against another copy, unresolved V genes explain under half of the gap, and the rest is unexplained. V and J calls and clone size come straight from that table; D and trimming were deduced from the DNA. Within this sample are about 100,000 clones, with 70% to 85% of them counted one time only. Together, the top ten hold approximately 22% of the sample.

The investigation overall reported the following: The amount of clinical and demographic metadata varied by source and participant and was provided uncurated.

Whole blood was collected in K2EDTA tubes by collaborating institutions according to the institutions' own protocols. For TCRbeta analysis, collaborators shipped samples in one of three forms: frozen whole blood, isolated PBMCs, or DNA extracted from either of those sample types. Trimming takes 0 bases from V and 0 bases from J, and the germline ends sit 9 bases apart. Via the germline V gene (reference sequence), CDR1 is PRHDT and CDR2 FYEKMQ. There are 16 amino acids in the CDR3, from cysteine to phenylalanine inclusive. The kept DNA is CDR3 alone, 48 bases in frame from the first base. This clone appeared a few times. The clone's antigen remains unknown. No much larger clone is present one base from it, and per-base qualities are unavailable. The same CDR3 arises from other DNA sequences in this sample as well.

This clonotype originated in a man in his 70s with active or convalescent COVID-19. The sequence joins TRBV13 to TRBJ2-1; 6 matching bases give a weak D call of TRBD2. Sequenced: peripheral blood. The CDR3 amino acid sequence is: CASSLGRGSSYNEQFF. Read as DNA, the sequence is TGTGCCAGCAGCTTAGGGCGGGGAAGCTCCTACAATGAGCAGTTCTTC.